The 18 T cell receptor beta chains listed next were all sequenced from one sample in a study of T cells in Graves' hyperthyroidism and ophthalmopathy. RNA transcripts were the template for amplifying TCR beta CDR3 regions. HTBI primers were used for first-round RT-PCR of the TCR CDR3. Each CDR3 protein is one row after TCRdb ran MiXCR on the multiplex PCR reads. The table lists around 380,000 distinct CDR3 sequences, roughly 13% of them singletons. Sequences were obtained from blood. The receptors here all came from a man younger than 40 with Graves' hyperthyroidism that later progressed to Graves' ophthalmopathy.

This clonotype was observed many times. J is TRBJ1-5 and V is TRBV28, with D unclear. Trimming removed 6 bases from V and 1 base from J, with 7 bases in between. In germline, CDR1 is MDHEN, CDR2 SYDVKM. CDR3 size: 13 residues. CDR3: CASRTESNQPQHF. The CDR3 DNA sequence: TGTGCCAGCAGGACCGAGAGCAATCAGCCCCAGCATTTT.

The chain links TRBV28 to TRBJ1-1; D not certain. The germline V gene has CDR1 MDHEN and CDR2 SYDVKM. Between the trimmed V and J ends, which lost 1 base and 12 bases, there was a span of 15 bases. The CDR3 has 13 residues. The CDR3 DNA sequence: TGTGCCAGCAGTTTATTGGCCCGACTCCAAACTTTCTTT. This sequence encodes CASSLLARLQTFF.

The chain is built from TRBV18 and TRBJ2-7, with D possibly being TRBD2 (5 bases). Trimming removed 5 bases at V and 5 bases at J, with 13 bases between. This CDR3 has 13 residues. CDR1 and CDR2 (germline): KGHSH, LQKENI. The CDR3 protein is CASSSGRVNEQYF. In nucleotides, the CDR3 is TGTGCCAGCTCATCCGGGCGGGTCAACGAGCAGTACTTC.

There are many counts of this clonotype. The chain couples TRBV12-3 or TRBV12-4 to TRBJ2-1; D is possibly TRBD1 or TRBD2 (6 bases each). The CDR3 loop spans 15 amino acids. The ends were cut back, 5 bases at V and 3 bases at J, with 14 bases in the middle. Written as DNA, the CDR3 is TGTGCCAGCAGTGCACAGGGAGGAATCTACAATGAGCAGTTCTTC. Residues: CASSAQGGIYNEQFF.

This clonotype appeared many times. The CDR3 region has the DNA TGCGCCAGCAGCCTGGGGCTCGACGGGACAACCTTAACTCCTGTGGGCTACACCTTC. This sequence encodes CASSLGLDGTTLTPVGYTF. The chain couples TRBV5-1 to TRBJ1-2, with D maybe TRBD1 (6 bases). The CDR3 extends over 19 amino acids. The germline V gene has CDR1 SGHRS and CDR2 YFSETQ. Deletions cut 4 bases from V and 8 bases from J, with 33 bases between. Full variable domain (missing parts from reference TRBV5-1 and TRBJ1-2): KAGVTQTPRYLIKTRGQQVTLSCSPISGHRSVSWYQQTPGQGLQFLFEYFSETQRNKGNFPGRFSGRQFSNSRSEMNVSTLELGDSALYLCASSLGLDGTTLTPVGYTFGSGTRLTVV.

This clonotype was observed many times. This sequence joins TRBV2 and TRBJ1-6, with D possibly matching TRBD1 (5 bases). This CDR3 contains 15 residues. Germline CDR1 and CDR2: SNHLY and FYNNEI. Trimming cost V 7 bases and J 7 bases, with 17 bases left between them. The CDR3 nucleotides read TGTGCCAGCACGGCAGCCGGGACGCCGAATTCACCCCTCCACTTT. As protein: CASTAAGTPNSPLHF.

The CDR3, as DNA: TGCAGTGCCCCGGGGCAGGGAAACGAGCAGTACTTC. Protein: CSAPGQGNEQYF. This chain joins TRBV20-1 and TRBJ2-7; D tentatively reads TRBD1 or TRBD2 (5 bases each). The CDR3 runs to 12 residues. Trimming stripped 6 bases from V and 5 bases from J, with 14 bases between. CDR1 and CDR2 from the germline V gene are DFQATT and SNEGSKA (reference sequence).

This clonotype occurred a few times. V and J are TRBV11-3 and TRBJ1-4; a weak D match, TRBD1 (5 bases). The CDR3 runs 17 residues. Trimming stripped 2 bases from V and 0 bases from J, with 13 bases between. CDR1 and CDR2 from the germline V gene are SGHNT and YENEEA. The CDR3 DNA is TGTGCCAGCAGCTTATGGGGCGATGCGGCAACTAATGAAAAACTGTTTTTT. Translated, it gives CASSLWGDAATNEKLFF.

This clonotype was found many times. The J gene is TRBJ2-7, the V gene TRBV7-2; a weak D match, TRBD1 (6 bases). V was cut by 2 bases and J by 0 bases, with 11 bases left in between. The length of the CDR3 is 15 residues. CDR1 and CDR2 from the germline V gene are SGHTA and FQGNSA. CDR3 region: CASSLSRGPSYEQYF. DNA for the CDR3: TGTGCCAGCAGCTTAAGCAGGGGTCCCTCCTACGAGCAGTACTTC.

The rearrangement joins TRBV29-1 to TRBJ2-1, with D possibly called TRBD1 or TRBD2 (5 bases each). The V gene lost 4 bases and the J gene lost 13 bases, with 11 bases spanning the gap. The CDR3 has 10 amino acids. Germline V gene sequence: CDR1 SQVTM, CDR2 ANQGSEA. The CDR3, as DNA: TGCAGCGTTGGAGGTGGGGGACAGTTCTTC. Translating gives CSVGGGGQFF.

This clonotype came up many times. V gene TRBV5-1 combines with J gene TRBJ1-2, with D perhaps TRBD1 (5 bases). The CDR3 runs to 14 residues. Germline V gene data show CDR1 as SGHRS and CDR2 as YFSETQ. V was pared by 5 bases and J by 2 bases, with 13 bases between. The CDR3 nucleotides are TGCGCCAGCAGGGAAATGGGGACGAACTATGGCTACACCTTC. Protein sequence: CASREMGTNYGYTF.

In its sample, this clonotype was seen many times. This rearrangement joins TRBV2 to TRBJ2-7; D gene uncertain. This CDR3 contains 13 residues. Germline V lookup: CDR1 SNHLY, CDR2 FYNNEI. V lost 0 bases and J 9 bases, leaving 12 bases between the germline ends. Here the CDR3 DNA reads TGTGCCAGCAGTGAAGCGCTTCGGCCGGGGCAGTACTTC. Its translation: CASSEALRPGQYF.

This clonotype was recorded at least ten times. For the CDR3, the DNA is TGCGCCAGCAGCCAAGACAGGTTAGGGGATAATACTTCACCCCTCCACTTT. Protein: CASSQDRLGDNTSPLHF. The rearrangement links TRBV4-1 to TRBJ1-6; tentatively, D is TRBD1 (5 bases). This CDR3 is built from 17 residues. V lost 0 bases to trimming and J lost 9 bases, with 18 bases between them. The V gene's germline CDR1 is MGHRA and CDR2 YSYEKL.

This clonotype was found many times. The chain carries TRBV28 and TRBJ2-7; tentative D call: TRBD2 (6 bases). The CDR3 totals 12 residues. Trimming took off 10 bases at V and 1 base at J, with 11 bases between the two ends. Looked up from germline, CDR1 is MDHEN and CDR2 is SYDVKM. The CDR3 region is CATGVGSYEQYF. The CDR3, as DNA: TGTGCCACGGGGGTGGGGTCCTACGAGCAGTACTTC.

This clonotype was counted ten times or more. The V and J genes are TRBV28 and TRBJ1-5; the D gene is possibly TRBD1 (6 bases). The CDR3 runs to 15 residues. Trimming cost V 5 bases and J 4 bases, with 15 bases left between them. Germline V gene data show CDR1 as MDHEN and CDR2 as SYDVKM. The CDR3 coding sequence is TGTGCCAGCAGTCCCCCAAGGACAGAGAATCAGCCCCAGCATTTT. It encodes CASSPPRTENQPQHF.

The rearrangement links TRBV7-9 to TRBJ1-3, with TRBD1 as a possible D gene (6 bases). CDR1 and CDR2 (germline): SEHNR, FQNEAQ (reference sequence). Trimming took off 5 bases at V and 0 bases at J, with 20 bases between the two ends. This CDR3 is built from 18 residues. CDR3: CASSIPSGALLSGNTIYF. DNA of the CDR3: TGTGCCAGCAGCATACCCTCAGGGGCTCTTCTCTCTGGAAACACCATATATTTT.

This clonotype was observed many times. This rearrangement joins TRBV5-1 to TRBJ2-1; TRBD1 agrees at 9 bases. The germline V gene has CDR1 SGHRS and CDR2 YFSETQ. The CDR3 runs 15 residues. V lost 4 bases, J lost 5 bases, and 7 bases stayed unmatched. CDR3 DNA sequence: TGCGCCAGCAGCGCGGACAGGGGAGGACACAATGAGCAGTTCTTC. Amino acid sequence: CASSADRGGHNEQFF.

This clonotype was seen ten or more times. The chain links TRBV5-6 to TRBJ2-2, with a tentative D call TRBD1 (5 bases). The ends were cut back, 3 bases at V and 3 bases at J, with 12 bases in the middle. This CDR3 is 15 amino acids long. Germline lookup yields CDR1 SGHDT and CDR2 YYEEEE. Here the CDR3 DNA reads TGTGCCAGCAGCTGGGGCGCCGATGACACCGGGGAGCTGTTTTTT. This translates into CASSWGADDTGELFF.